This T cell receptor (beta chain) was obtained from a study of cytomegalovirus exposure and HLA in healthy donors. Study conclusions and caveats: As a later analysis showed, a missense DCLRE1C variant was linked to trimming of TCR beta V- and J-genes. Confirmation was obtained in vitro that three CMV-associated chains are specific for CMV antigens.

The PCR made use of 60 Vbeta and 13 Jbeta primers. Libraries were prepared by immunoSEQ multiplex PCR; TCRdb keeps only in-frame clonotypes and omits some of them. Of some 110,000 clones detected, over 70% appear once; the ten largest clones hold around 10%. This clone was observed once. Its specificity is unknown. This CDR3 has 13 amino acids. The germline V gene encodes CDR1 KGHSH and CDR2 LQKENI. V gave up 2 bases and J gave up 4 bases, with 9 bases separating them. Sequenced material: PBMCs. This TCR was sampled from a woman aged 50 to 60 in good health and CMV-seropositive. J is TRBJ2-7 and V is TRBV18, with a weak D call TRBD1 (6 bases). Here the CDR3 DNA reads TGTGCCAGCTCACCAAACAGGGAATACGAGCAGTACTTC. This sequence encodes CASSPNREYEQYF.